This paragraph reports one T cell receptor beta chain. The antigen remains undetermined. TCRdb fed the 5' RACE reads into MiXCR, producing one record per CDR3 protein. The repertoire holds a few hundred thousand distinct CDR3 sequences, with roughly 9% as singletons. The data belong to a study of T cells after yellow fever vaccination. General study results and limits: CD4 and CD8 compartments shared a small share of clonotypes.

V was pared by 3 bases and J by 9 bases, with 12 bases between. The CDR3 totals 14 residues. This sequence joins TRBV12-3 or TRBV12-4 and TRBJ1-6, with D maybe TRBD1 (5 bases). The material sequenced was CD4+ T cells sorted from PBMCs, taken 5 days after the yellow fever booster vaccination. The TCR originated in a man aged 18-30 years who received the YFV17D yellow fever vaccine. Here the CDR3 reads CASSFLRVRSPLHF. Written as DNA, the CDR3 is TGTGCCAGCAGTTTCCTCAGGGTACGTTCACCCCTCCACTTT.